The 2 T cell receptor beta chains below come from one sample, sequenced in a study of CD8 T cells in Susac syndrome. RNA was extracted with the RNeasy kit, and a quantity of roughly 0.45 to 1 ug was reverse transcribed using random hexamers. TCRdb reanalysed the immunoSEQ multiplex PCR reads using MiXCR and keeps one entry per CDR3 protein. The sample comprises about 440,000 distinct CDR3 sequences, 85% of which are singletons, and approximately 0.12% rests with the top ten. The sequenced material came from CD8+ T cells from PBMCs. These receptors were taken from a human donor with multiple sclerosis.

The CDR3 is CASSWIGGADTQYF. CDR3 DNA sequence: TGCGCCAGCAGCTGGATAGGGGGCGCGGATACGCAGTATTTT. The chain couples TRBV5-1 to TRBJ2-3; 7 nucleotides align to TRBD1. V dropped 3 bases and J dropped 6; count of bases not matched to a gene: 7. In germline, CDR1 is SGHRS, CDR2 YFSETQ. The CDR3 covers 14 residues.

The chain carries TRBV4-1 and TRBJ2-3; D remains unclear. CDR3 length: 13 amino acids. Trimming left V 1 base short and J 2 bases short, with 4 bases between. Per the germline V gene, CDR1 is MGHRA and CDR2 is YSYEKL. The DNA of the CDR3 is TGCGCCAGCAGCCAAGTTCTCACAGATACGCAGTATTTT. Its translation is CASSQVLTDTQYF.